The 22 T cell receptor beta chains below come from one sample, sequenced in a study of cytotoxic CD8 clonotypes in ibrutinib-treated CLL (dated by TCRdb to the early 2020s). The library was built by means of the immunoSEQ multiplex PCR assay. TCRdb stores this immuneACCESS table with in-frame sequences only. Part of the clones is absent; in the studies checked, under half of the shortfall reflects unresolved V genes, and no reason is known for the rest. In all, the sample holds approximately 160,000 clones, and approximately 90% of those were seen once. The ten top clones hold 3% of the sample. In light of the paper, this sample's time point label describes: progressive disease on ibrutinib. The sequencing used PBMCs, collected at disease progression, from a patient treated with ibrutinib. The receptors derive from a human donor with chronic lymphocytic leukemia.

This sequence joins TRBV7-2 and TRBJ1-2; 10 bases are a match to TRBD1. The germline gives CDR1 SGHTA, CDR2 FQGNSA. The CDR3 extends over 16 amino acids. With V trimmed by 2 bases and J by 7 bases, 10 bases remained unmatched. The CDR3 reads CASSLTPGTGVTGYTF. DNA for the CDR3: TGTGCCAGCAGCTTAACCCCCGGGACAGGGGTAACTGGCTACACCTTC.

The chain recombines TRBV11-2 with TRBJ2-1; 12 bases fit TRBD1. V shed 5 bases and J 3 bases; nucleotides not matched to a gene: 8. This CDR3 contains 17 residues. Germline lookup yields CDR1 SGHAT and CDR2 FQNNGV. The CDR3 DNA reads TGTGCCAGCAGCCCCGGGACAGGGGGCATCTACTACAATGAGCAGTTCTTC. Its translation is CASSPGTGGIYYNEQFF.

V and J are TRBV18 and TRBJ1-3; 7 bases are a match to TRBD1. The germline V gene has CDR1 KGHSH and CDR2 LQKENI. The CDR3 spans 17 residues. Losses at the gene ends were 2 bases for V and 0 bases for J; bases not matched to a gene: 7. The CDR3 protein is CASSPYAGTVSGNTIYF. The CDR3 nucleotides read TGTGCCAGCTCACCATATGCCGGGACAGTCTCTGGAAACACCATATATTTT.

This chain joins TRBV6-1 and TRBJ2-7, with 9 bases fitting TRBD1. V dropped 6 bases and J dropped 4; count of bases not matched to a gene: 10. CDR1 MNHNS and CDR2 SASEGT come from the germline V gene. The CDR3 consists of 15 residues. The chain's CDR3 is CASRNPGQGSYEQYF. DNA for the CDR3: TGTGCCAGCAGAAACCCGGGACAGGGATCGTACGAGCAGTACTTC.

The CDR3 nucleotides are TGTGCCAGTAGTATAGTTAGCGGGAGGGTCGAGCAGTTCTTC. This gives the protein CASSIVSGRVEQFF. This chain connects TRBV19 to TRBJ2-1; 11 positions match TRBD2. With V trimmed by 1 base and J by 10 bases, 3 bases remained unmatched. CDR1 is LNHDA, CDR2 SQIVND, per germline (reference sequence). This CDR3 is built from 14 residues.

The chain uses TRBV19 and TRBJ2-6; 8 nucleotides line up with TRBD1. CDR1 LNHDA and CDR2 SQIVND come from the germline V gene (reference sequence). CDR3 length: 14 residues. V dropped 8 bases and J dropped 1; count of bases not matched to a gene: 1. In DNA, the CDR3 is TGTGCCAGTTACAGGGGGTCTGGGGCCAACGTCCTGACTTTC. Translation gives CASYRGSGANVLTF. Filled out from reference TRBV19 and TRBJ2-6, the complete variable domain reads DGGITQSPKYLFRKEGQNVTLSCEQNLNHDAMYWYRQDPGQGLRLIYYSQIVNDFQKGDIAEGYSVSREKKESFPLTVTSAQKNPTAFYLCASYRGSGANVLTFGAGSRLTVL.

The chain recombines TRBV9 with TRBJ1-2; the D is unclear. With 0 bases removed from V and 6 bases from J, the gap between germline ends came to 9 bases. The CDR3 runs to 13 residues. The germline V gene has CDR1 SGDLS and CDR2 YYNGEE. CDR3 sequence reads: CASSVGVGNGYTF. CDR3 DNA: TGTGCCAGCAGCGTAGGTGTTGGGAATGGCTACACCTTC.

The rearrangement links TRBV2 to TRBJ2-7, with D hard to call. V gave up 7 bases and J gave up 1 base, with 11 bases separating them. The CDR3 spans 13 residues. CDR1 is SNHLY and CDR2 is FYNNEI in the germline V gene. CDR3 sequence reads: CASTRMGSYEQYF. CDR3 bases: TGTGCCAGCACCAGAATGGGATCCTACGAGCAGTACTTC.

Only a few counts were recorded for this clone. The CDR3: CASSPEGQGTNTEAFF. DNA of the CDR3: TGTGCCAGCAGCCCCGAGGGACAGGGCACGAACACTGAAGCTTTCTTT. The chain is built from TRBV4-2 and TRBJ1-1, with TRBD1 identical over 9 bases. The junction had 7 bases not matched to a gene; V was cut back by 4 bases and J by 1 base. CDR3 length: 16 residues. Germline values: CDR1 LGHNA, CDR2 YNFKEQ.

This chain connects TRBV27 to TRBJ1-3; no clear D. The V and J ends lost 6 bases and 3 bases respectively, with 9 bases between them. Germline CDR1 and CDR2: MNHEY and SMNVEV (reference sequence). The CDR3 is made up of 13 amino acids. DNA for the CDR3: TGTGCCAGCAGCAGGTTAGGTGGAAACACCATATATTTT. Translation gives CASSRLGGNTIYF.

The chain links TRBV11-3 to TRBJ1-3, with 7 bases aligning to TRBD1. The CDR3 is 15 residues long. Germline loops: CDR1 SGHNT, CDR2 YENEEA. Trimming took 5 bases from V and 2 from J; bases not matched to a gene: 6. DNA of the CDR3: TGTGCCAGCAGCCAGGGGACAGACACTGGAAACACCATATATTTT. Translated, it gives CASSQGTDTGNTIYF.

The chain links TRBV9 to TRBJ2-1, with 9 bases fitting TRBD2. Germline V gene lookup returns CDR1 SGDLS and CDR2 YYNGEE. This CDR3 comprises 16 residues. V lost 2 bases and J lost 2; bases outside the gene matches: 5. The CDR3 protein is CASSVSGGRAYNEQFF. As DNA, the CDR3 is TGTGCCAGCAGCGTTTCGGGCGGGAGGGCCTACAATGAGCAGTTCTTC. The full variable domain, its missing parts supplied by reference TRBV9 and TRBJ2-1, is DSGVTQTPKHLITATGQRVTLRCSPRSGDLSVYWYQQSLDQGLQFLIQYYNGEERAKGNILERFSAQQFPDLHSELNLSSLELGDSALYFCASSVSGGRAYNEQFFGPGTRLTVL.

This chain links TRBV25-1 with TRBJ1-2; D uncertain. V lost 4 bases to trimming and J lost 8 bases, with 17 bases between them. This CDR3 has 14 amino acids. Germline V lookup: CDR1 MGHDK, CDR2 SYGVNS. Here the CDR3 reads CASSVSGLDPGYTF. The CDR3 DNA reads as TGTGCCAGCAGTGTATCAGGCCTAGACCCAGGCTACACCTTC.

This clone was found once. The CDR3 loop is CASSTRDYEQYF. Here the CDR3 DNA reads TGTGCCAGTAGTACTCGGGACTACGAGCAGTACTTC. This chain joins TRBV19 and TRBJ2-7; D is perhaps TRBD2 (5 bases). CDR1 is LNHDA, CDR2 SQIVND, per germline (reference sequence). The CDR3 totals 12 residues. Trimming removed 4 bases at V and 3 bases at J, with 7 bases between.

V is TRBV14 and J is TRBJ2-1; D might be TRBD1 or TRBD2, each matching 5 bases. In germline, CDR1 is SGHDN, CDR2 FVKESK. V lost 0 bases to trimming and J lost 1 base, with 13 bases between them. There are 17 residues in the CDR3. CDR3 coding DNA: TGTGCCAGCAGCCAAGAAGAGGGGCGGGTTTCCTACAATGAGCAGTTCTTC. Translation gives CASSQEEGRVSYNEQFF.

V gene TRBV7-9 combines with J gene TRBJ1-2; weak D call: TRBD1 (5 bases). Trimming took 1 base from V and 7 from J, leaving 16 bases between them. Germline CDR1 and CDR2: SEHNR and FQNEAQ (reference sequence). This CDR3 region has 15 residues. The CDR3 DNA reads TGTGCCAGCAGCTTAGATTTGGAAAGGGGAATTGGCTACACCTTC. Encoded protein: CASSLDLERGIGYTF.

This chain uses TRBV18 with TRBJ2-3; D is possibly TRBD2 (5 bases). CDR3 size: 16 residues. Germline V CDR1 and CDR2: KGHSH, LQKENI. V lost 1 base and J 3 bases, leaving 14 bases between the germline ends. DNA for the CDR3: TGTGCCAGCTCACCACTGTGGGAGCGTAGGACAGATACGCAGTATTTT. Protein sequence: CASSPLWERRTDTQYF.

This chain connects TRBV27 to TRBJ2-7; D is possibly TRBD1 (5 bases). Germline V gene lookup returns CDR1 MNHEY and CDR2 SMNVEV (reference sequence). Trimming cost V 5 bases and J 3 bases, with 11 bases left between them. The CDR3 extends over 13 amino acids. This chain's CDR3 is CASSQGGFYEQYF. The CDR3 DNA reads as TGTGCCAGCAGTCAGGGTGGGTTCTACGAGCAGTACTTC.

The chain's CDR3 is CAWSAPGKVVSYEQYF. CDR3 nucleotide sequence: TGTGCCTGGAGTGCCCCAGGGAAAGTCGTATCCTACGAGCAGTACTTC. The chain couples TRBV30 to TRBJ2-7, with D tentatively TRBD1 (5 bases). Trimming shortened V by 1 base and J by 1 base, and 17 bases separated the two germline ends. This CDR3 has 16 residues. Germline lookup yields CDR1 GTSNPN and CDR2 SVGIG (reference sequence).

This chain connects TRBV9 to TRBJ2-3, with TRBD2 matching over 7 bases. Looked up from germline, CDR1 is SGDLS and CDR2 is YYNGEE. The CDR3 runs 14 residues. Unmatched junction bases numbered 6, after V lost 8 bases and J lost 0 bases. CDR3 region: CASSLSGSTDTQYF. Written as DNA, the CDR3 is TGTGCCAGTAGCCTTAGCGGGAGCACAGATACGCAGTATTTT. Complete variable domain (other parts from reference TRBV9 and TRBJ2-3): DSGVTQTPKHLITATGQRVTLRCSPRSGDLSVYWYQQSLDQGLQFLIQYYNGEERAKGNILERFSAQQFPDLHSELNLSSLELGDSALYFCASSLSGSTDTQYFGPGTRLTVL.

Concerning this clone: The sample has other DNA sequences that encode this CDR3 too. As DNA, the CDR3 is TGTGCCAGCAGCCTCGGGACAGGATACGAGCAGTACTTC. Its translation is CASSLGTGYEQYF. V usage is TRBV11-2 and J usage is TRBJ2-7, with 8 bases fitting TRBD1. Trimming cost V 5 bases and J 4 bases; bases outside gene matches: 4. The CDR3 length is 13 residues. The germline gives CDR1 SGHAT, CDR2 FQNNGV.

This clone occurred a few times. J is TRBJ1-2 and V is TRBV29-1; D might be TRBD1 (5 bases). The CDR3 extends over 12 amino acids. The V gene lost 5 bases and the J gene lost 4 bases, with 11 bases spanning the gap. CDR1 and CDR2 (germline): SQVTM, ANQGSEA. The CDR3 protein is CSVQQVTYGYTF. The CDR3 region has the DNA TGCAGCGTTCAACAGGTAACCTATGGCTACACCTTC.